The clone carrying this T cell receptor beta chain was recorded at least ten times. Its target is unknown. The source of the sample is a study of T-cell memory formation after mild COVID-19. General study findings and limits: CD4+ contracting clones were mainly CM and EM; CD8+ ones, EMRA. Clones contracting across day 15 to 85 had a balanced CD4/CD8 profile; later expanding clones leaned CD4+. The appearance of some responding clones in pre-infection memory suggested that cross-reactive memory joined.

Germline CDR1 reads LGHNA; CDR2 reads YSLEER. CDR3 length: 15 residues. The trim removed 2 bases at V and 6 bases at J, leaving 3 bases unmatched. TCRdb re-analysed the 5' RACE reads in MiXCR, keeping a single row per CDR3 protein. Of roughly 250,000 distinct CDR3 sequences listed, 15% to 20% are singletons. V usage is TRBV4-3 and J usage is TRBJ2-1, with 11 bases lining up with TRBD2. The material sequenced was PBMCs or a T cell subset sorted from them (not recorded which). The receptor was derived from a man in his late teens or twenties who had mild COVID-19 (a few samples of this study predate the infection). Cell type and time point are not known. CDR3: CASSQPSGGINEQFF. CDR3 nucleotide sequence: TGCGCCAGCAGCCAACCTAGCGGGGGGATCAATGAGCAGTTCTTC.